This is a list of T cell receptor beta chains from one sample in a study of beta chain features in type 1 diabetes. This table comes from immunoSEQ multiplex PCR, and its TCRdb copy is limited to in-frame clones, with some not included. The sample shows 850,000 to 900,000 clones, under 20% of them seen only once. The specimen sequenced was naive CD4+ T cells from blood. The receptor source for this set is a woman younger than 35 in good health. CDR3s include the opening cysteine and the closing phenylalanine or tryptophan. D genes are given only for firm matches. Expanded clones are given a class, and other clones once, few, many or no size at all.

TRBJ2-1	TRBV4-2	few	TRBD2	TGTGCCAGCAGCCAAGTCGTGAGGGGCGGGAGGGCCGCAGCATATGAGCAGTTCTTC	CASSQVVRGGRAAAYEQFF
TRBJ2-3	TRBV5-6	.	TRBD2	TGTGCCAGCAGCTTTAGACTAGCGGGCGGGGGCACAGATACGCAGTATTTT	CASSFRLAGGGTDTQYF
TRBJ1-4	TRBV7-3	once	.	.	CASSHLEGLMKNCFF
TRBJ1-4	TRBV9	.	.	TGTACCAGCAGCGTAGGCGGATCAACTAATGAAAAACTGTTTTTT	CTSSVGGSTNEKLFF
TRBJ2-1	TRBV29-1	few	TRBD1	TGCAGCGTTGTTAGGGGGCGCCGTAGGAATGAGCAGTTCTTC	CSVVRGRRRNEQFF
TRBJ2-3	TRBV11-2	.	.	TGTGCCAGCAGCTTAGCTGAGGCGCAGTATTTT	CASSLAEAQYF
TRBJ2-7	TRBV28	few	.	TGTGCCAGCAGTTTACAGGGATACGAGCAGTACTTC	CASSLQGYEQYF
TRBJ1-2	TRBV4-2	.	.	TGTGCCAGCAGCCCCGCCTTGGGGAACGGCTACACCTTC	CASSPALGNGYTF
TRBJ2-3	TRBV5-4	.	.	TGTGCCAGCAGCCCGGACGTACGGGTAAATCAGGTCACAGATACGCAGTATTTT	CASSPDVRVNQVTDTQYF
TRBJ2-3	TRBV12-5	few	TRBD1	TGTGCTAGTGGCTCGGGACAGAGCACAGATACGCAGTATTTT	CASGSGQSTDTQYF
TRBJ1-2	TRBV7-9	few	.	TGTGCCAGCAGCCCAGTGGATGGCTACACCTTC	CASSPVDGYTF
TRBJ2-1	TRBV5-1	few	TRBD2	TGCGCCAGCAGCTTGGCTAGCGGGAGGCCCAATGAGCAGTTCTTC	CASSLASGRPNEQFF
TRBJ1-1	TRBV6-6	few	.	TGTGCCAGCAGTTATGGACACAGCACTGAAGCTTTCTTT	CASSYGHSTEAFF
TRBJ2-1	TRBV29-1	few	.	TGCAGCGTTGCAAGGGGCAGCTACAATGAGCAGTTCTTC	CSVARGSYNEQFF
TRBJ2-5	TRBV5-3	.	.	TGTGCCAGAAGCTCAATTCTAGGCTGTGAGACCCAGTACTTC	CARSSILGCETQYF
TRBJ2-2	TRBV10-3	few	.	TGTGCCACCGGCGGCCCGGAGGGCACCGGGGAGCTGTTTTTT	CATGGPEGTGELFF
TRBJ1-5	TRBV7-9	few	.	TGTGCCAGCAGCTTAGTAGGGGATCAGCCCCAGCATTTT	CASSLVGDQPQHF